This T cell receptor (beta chain) comes out of a study of tumor-infiltrating lymphocytes in primary liver carcinoma (dated by TCRdb to about 2017). Notes on the research overall: Of the five patients (three men and two women, aged 30 to 69 years), four had hepatocellular carcinoma and one had combined HCC and intrahepatic cholangiocarcinoma. The study combined TCRbeta repertoire sequencing, expression microarrays and whole-exome sequencing across five regions of each liver tumor, with adjacent normal tissue and blood. The tumors of the five patients were staged as T1-T3 N0M0, with maximum diameters ranging from roughly 4 to 10 cm. Reproducibility between technical replicate repertoires was high, with correlation coefficients above 0.98 and mean shared-clone rates roughly 0.91. A total of 35 or so specimens from 5 patients went through TCRbeta repertoire sequencing, namely 25 tumor regions, 5 adjacent noncancerous liver tissues and 5 peripheral blood samples. Each sample produced roughly 3.65 to 8 million productive TCRbeta reads, and read depth showed no significant difference between tissue types.

Total RNA and DNA were co-extracted from about 20-30 mg of bulk tissue with the AllPrep DNA/RNA mini kit, without cell sorting. Between November 2015 and March 2016, about five patients in China with histopathologically diagnosed primary liver carcinoma had their tumors surgically resected. Chronic HBV infection was present in the patients, and the patients were treatment-naive at sampling. Pieces of fresh tumor and adjacent tissue were cut in half, with one half kept in RNAlater at -80 degrees C and the other half sent for histology. Overall study results and their limits: With just a handful of patients in the study, the authors point out that the findings should be validated in a larger study. A significantly larger repertoire fraction was made up by the top 250 clones in tumors than in blood (p = 0.039). Bulk unsorted samples precluded comparing CD4+ and CD8+ T cell repertoires. Repertoire overlap was found to be higher between tumor regions (mean around 36%) than between tumor-adjacent (about 17%) or tumor-blood (around 15%) pairs, consistent with antigen-driven expansion. Only the TCR beta chain was sequenced, which likely underestimates true repertoire diversity because unpaired alpha chains were not captured.

Worth noting for this clonotype: The clone's antigen remains unknown. Just one base apart from a much larger clone, this may be a read error.

A constant-region primer and ProtoScript II reverse transcriptase were used to reverse-transcribe TCRbeta-specific cDNA from roughly 500 ng total RNA. The TCRbeta libraries were prepared through three rounds of nested multiplex PCR following a slightly modified ARM-PCR procedure. Each of the first two PCR rounds ran for approximately 9 cycles using multiplex TRBV1-TRBV30 forward primers together with a Cbeta reverse primer. Sample barcodes and Illumina adapters were added in a final 25-cycle PCR with Deep VentR polymerase. Before sequencing, amplicons of 200-500 bp were gel-purified using a QIAquick gel extraction kit. An Illumina HiSeq 2500 was used to sequence the TCRbeta amplicons, generating 250-bp paired-end reads. Per the original workflow: Trimmomatic v0.33 was used to quality-trim the reads, and FLASH v1.2.11 was used to merge paired reads so that full CDR3 sequences could be recovered. MiGEC v1.2.1b assigned V, D and J germline segments to the rearranged TCRbeta sequences. VDJtools v1.0.0 computed clonotype statistics and Shannon-Wiener diversity indices. Except for diversity analysis, only the 250 most abundant clonotypes of each sample were used in subsequent analyses to reduce sampling bias. In TCRdb, the public reads were trimmed at Q25 with fastp and aligned with MiXCR, with productive beta chains retained. When rows share a CDR3 protein, they turn into one entry using the most common DNA and genes. TCRdb, rather than the study authors, made the V and J calls. This sample is represented by roughly 40,000 distinct CDR3 sequences; roughly 75% of them were singletons. The ten top clones hold 38% of the sample.

CDR1 and CDR2 are read off the germline V gene (reference sequence) as GTSNPN and SVGIG. The V and J ends are trimmed by 5 bases and 2 bases, leaving 16 bases between them. The CDR3 runs 14 amino acids, cysteine and phenylalanine included. The sequence is cut down to CDR3 DNA, 42 bases in frame from base 1. The sequence is built from TRBV30 and TRBJ2-7, with a weak D call of TRBD2 (6 bases match). The sequence derives from a woman aged 30 to 39 with primary liver carcinoma and hepatitis B virus infection. Sequenced input: tumor-adjacent normal liver tissue. The CDR3 loop reads CAWVRAGPPYEQYF. The DNA sequence is given as TGTGCCTGGGTCAGGGCGGGGCCCCCCTACGAGCAGTACTTC.